This T cell receptor beta chain was identified in a study of T cells in Graves' hyperthyroidism and ophthalmopathy. Findings of the study overall: Among thyroid clonotypes expanded above 0.001, most also appeared in blood.

The authors took PBMCs from 9.5 to 10 ml fresh peripheral blood. This clonotype has ten or more counts. The antigen is undetermined. J was trimmed by 4 bases and V by 4 bases; bases with no gene match: 3. Germline assignment: CDR1 SNHLY and CDR2 FYNNEI. The CDR3 has 15 amino acids. Using RNA transcripts as the source, TCR beta CDR3 regions were amplified. Initially, a first-round RT-PCR of the TCR CDR3 employed the HTBI primer set. TCRdb independently ran MiXCR on the multiplex PCR reads; one entry per CDR3 protein. Here the sample spans over 550,000 distinct CDR3 sequences, approximately 15% being singletons.

The chain is built from TRBV2 and TRBJ2-3, with 12 bases fitting TRBD2. The receptor was isolated from a woman between 18 and 29 years old with Graves' hyperthyroidism. The sample was blood. The CDR3 sequence: CASSGLAGGADTQYF. The CDR3, as DNA: TGTGCCAGCAGTGGTCTAGCGGGAGGGGCAGATACGCAGTATTTT.